The sequence of this T cell receptor beta chain was determined in a study of cytomegalovirus exposure and HLA in healthy donors. With 60 Vbeta and 13 Jbeta primers, the PCR was carried out. Clones were read by immunoSEQ multiplex PCR, and TCRdb kept only the in-frame ones, dropping some. The sample yields more than 70,000 clones, around three quarters seen once. The CDR3 extends over 16 amino acids. Germline CDR1 reads LNHDA; CDR2 reads SQIVND (reference sequence). V trimming: 8 bases; J trimming: 0 bases; junction bases outside the gene matches: 12. J is TRBJ1-2 and V is TRBV19; TRBD1 aligns across 7 bases. Sequencing used PBMCs. The clonotype originates from a woman in her 50s in good health and CMV-seropositive. The CDR3 nucleotides read TGTGCCAGTGGGGACAGACTCCCCTTTGCTAACTATGGCTACACCTTC. It yields the protein CASGDRLPFANYGYTF.